This note documents a single T cell receptor beta chain sequence. The table came from immunoSEQ multiplex PCR; TCRdb's copy has only in-frame clones and leaves some out. This sample has about 130,000 clones; approximately 89% occur once, and the top ten carry approximately 3.3%. The germline CDR1 and CDR2 sequences are SGDLS and YYNGEE. CDR3 length: 15 amino acids. Germline trimming cut 0 bases from V and 3 bases from J; bases unmatched to any gene: 1. This sample is drawn from a study of blood T cell repertoires in COVID-19. Whole-study context: The cDNA or gDNA used as material had been derived from T cells, B-cell-depleted T cells, or PBMCs.

The clonotype comes from an older woman with acute or convalescent COVID-19. V is TRBV9 and J is TRBJ2-2; 8 bases are shared with TRBD2. The material sequenced was peripheral blood. DNA for the CDR3: TGTGCCAGCAGCGTAGGGGGACTAGACACCGGGGAGCTGTTTTTT. It codes for CASSVGGLDTGELFF. Filled out from reference TRBV9 and TRBJ2-2, the complete variable domain reads DSGVTQTPKHLITATGQRVTLRCSPRSGDLSVYWYQQSLDQGLQFLIQYYNGEERAKGNILERFSAQQFPDLHSELNLSSLELGDSALYFCASSVGGLDTGELFFGEGSRLTVL.